Sequencing of this T cell receptor beta chain was carried out in a study of blood T cell repertoires in COVID-19 (dated by TCRdb to between 2020 and 2021). Background for the entire study: The collaborator samples originated in the United States, Italy and Spain and spanned the acute and convalescent phases of COVID-19. The prospective study material was composed of cDNA or gDNA derived from T cells, B-cell-depleted T cells, or PBMCs. The dataset comprised deeply sampled blood TCRbeta repertoires from subjects exposed to, actively infected with, or recovered from COVID-19. The repertoires were made available in a free public database intended to serve as a resource for research on the immune response to SARS-CoV-2. Samples were obtained from the ongoing ImmuneRACE study (first 160 participants) and from about 1,300 subjects provided by 6 global collaborators. Sample metadata almost always included a de-identified subject ID, COVID-19 status, age in years and sex. HLA class I and class II types, where available, came from metadata supplied by the sample provider rather than from assay-based typing.

A note on this clone: Its target antigen remains unknown. No qualities accompany the bases; no much larger clone lies one base away.

One collaborating source in Seattle enrolled patients during active infection and followed them longitudinally through the course of disease. Whole blood was collected in K2EDTA tubes by collaborating institutions according to the institutions' own protocols. For TCRbeta analysis, collaborators shipped samples in one of three forms: frozen whole blood, isolated PBMCs, or DNA extracted from either of those sample types. Beyond this particular receptor, the publication reports: The amount of clinical and demographic metadata varied by source and participant and was provided uncurated.

Per the germline V gene (reference sequence), LGHDT is the CDR1 and YNNKEL is the CDR2. Relative to germline, V is 4 bases shorter and J is 4 bases shorter, with 22 bases between their ends. Including the terminal cysteine and phenylalanine, the CDR3 comprises 17 residues. Only CDR3 DNA remains: 51 bases, in frame from the first base. TCRbeta CDR3 regions were amplified from genomic DNA by means of the immunoSEQ Assay, a bias-controlled multiplex PCR. Per the authors' processing: The number of nucleated cells in each sample was estimated by amplification of reference gene primers within the assay. To quantify the absolute abundance of each unique TCRbeta CDR3 rearrangement, sequence reads were collapsed and filtered. For each sample, productive Simpson clonality was calculated as the square root of Simpson's diversity index over productive rearrangements. Imported from immuneACCESS, the table was reduced by TCRdb to in-frame sequences with V and J called. These copies leave out some clones; in studies compared against another copy, an unresolved V gene accounts for under half, and the cause of the remainder is not known. V, J and clone size were drawn from that table, and D and trimming were deduced from the DNA. The sample records under 85,000 clones, approximately 80% of which are singletons. The top ten clones comprise more than 10% of the sample.

The sequenced material came from peripheral blood. The rearrangement joined TRBV3-1 (or the pseudogene TRBV3-2) to TRBJ1-2; the best D guess is TRBD1, with 5 bases matching. The receptor was isolated from a man between 50 and 59 years old with COVID-19, enrolled during active disease. CDR3 region: CASSPTDGGSWGYGYTF. The nucleotides read TGTGCCAGCAGCCCCACCGATGGGGGGAGCTGGGGCTATGGCTACACCTTC.